These T cell receptor beta chains were read from a single sample in a study of CD8 T cells in ankylosing spondylitis. TCRdb re-analysed the 5' RACE reads in MiXCR, keeping a single row per CDR3 protein. The top ten hold 6% to 9.5% of the sample, which has more than 110,000 distinct CDR3 sequences, roughly 7.7% seen once. Specimen: synovial fluid, either unsorted or a sorted T cell fraction (not recorded which). Receptor source: a male donor with ankylosing spondylitis. Each CDR3 is given with its conserved first and last residue. A D gene is named only where the DNA matches it firmly. Size values are once, few and many counts, or a class for expanded clones, and some rows have none.

j_call: TRBJ2-7; d_call: TRBD1; v_call: TRBV2; clone_size: few; cdr3_aa: CASSVLGDRAKQYF; cdr3_nt: TGTGCCAGCAGCGTACTTGGGGACAGGGCCAAGCAGTACTTC
j_call: TRBJ2-6; d_call: TRBD1; v_call: TRBV5-1; clone_size: many; cdr3_aa: CASSLGDSAGANVLTF; cdr3_nt: TGCGCCAGCAGCTTGGGGGACAGTGCTGGGGCCAACGTCCTGACTTTC
j_call: TRBJ1-2; d_call: TRBD1; v_call: TRBV7-9; clone_size: many; cdr3_aa: CASSLSDRRNYGYTF; cdr3_nt: TGTGCCAGCAGCCTCTCGGACAGGCGTAACTATGGCTACACCTTC
j_call: TRBJ2-2; d_call: NA; v_call: TRBV11-3; clone_size: NA; cdr3_aa: CASSPQPNTGELFF; cdr3_nt: TGTGCCAGCAGCCCGCAACCCAACACCGGGGAGCTGTTTTTT
j_call: TRBJ2-7; d_call: NA; v_call: TRBV4-2; clone_size: many; cdr3_aa: CASSQSDGYEQYF; cdr3_nt: TGTGCCAGCAGCCAATCTGACGGTTACGAGCAGTACTTC
j_call: TRBJ1-2; d_call: NA; v_call: TRBV6-1; clone_size: NA; cdr3_aa: CASSPGVFWGYTF; cdr3_nt: TGTGCCAGCAGTCCAGGGGTTTTTTGGGGCTACACCTTC
j_call: TRBJ2-5; d_call: NA; v_call: TRBV20-1; clone_size: few; cdr3_aa: CSGLDMVKTQYF; cdr3_nt: TGCAGTGGTCTAGATATGGTTAAGACCCAGTACTTC
j_call: TRBJ2-3; d_call: TRBD2; v_call: TRBV27; clone_size: many; cdr3_aa: CASSRGSSDTQYF; cdr3_nt: TGTGCCAGCAGCCGCGGGAGTTCAGATACGCAGTATTTT
j_call: TRBJ1-6; d_call: NA; v_call: TRBV5-1; clone_size: many; cdr3_aa: CASSLGDFQPLHF; cdr3_nt: TGCGCCAGCAGCTTGGGGGACTTCCAACCCCTCCACTTT
j_call: TRBJ1-5; d_call: NA; v_call: TRBV6-5; clone_size: NA; cdr3_aa: CASSSSSDGFISNQPQHF; cdr3_nt: TGTGCCAGCAGTTCCTCTTCCGACGGGTTTATTAGCAATCAGCCCCAGCATTTT
j_call: TRBJ2-7; d_call: NA; v_call: TRBV6-2/TRBV6-3; clone_size: many; cdr3_aa: CASSRPGPSYEQYF; cdr3_nt: TGTGCCAGCAGTCGACCGGGACCTTCCTACGAGCAGTACTTC
j_call: TRBJ1-2; d_call: NA; v_call: TRBV2; clone_size: NA; cdr3_aa: CASSDTGTLYGYTF; cdr3_nt: TGTGCCAGCAGTGATACCGGGACCCTCTATGGCTACACCTTC
j_call: TRBJ2-3; d_call: NA; v_call: TRBV15; clone_size: NA; cdr3_aa: CATSRERFTDTQYF; cdr3_nt: TGTGCCACCAGCAGAGAGCGGTTCACAGATACGCAGTATTTT
j_call: TRBJ2-7; d_call: TRBD1; v_call: TRBV6-2/TRBV6-3; clone_size: many; cdr3_aa: CASRPRGSGYEQYF; cdr3_nt: TGTGCCAGCAGGCCCAGGGGGTCCGGATACGAGCAGTACTTC
j_call: TRBJ2-7; d_call: TRBD2; v_call: TRBV10-2; clone_size: many; cdr3_aa: CASRKTSDAYEQYF; cdr3_nt: TGCGCCAGCAGGAAAACTAGCGACGCCTACGAGCAGTACTTC
j_call: TRBJ1-2; d_call: TRBD1; v_call: TRBV20-1; clone_size: few; cdr3_aa: CSAGDRGLGYTF; cdr3_nt: TGCAGTGCGGGCGACAGGGGGCTTGGCTACACCTTC
j_call: TRBJ2-5; d_call: NA; v_call: TRBV11-1; clone_size: few; cdr3_aa: CASSTPGSETQYF; cdr3_nt: TGTGCCAGCAGCACCCCAGGGTCAGAGACCCAGTACTTC
j_call: TRBJ2-5; d_call: NA; v_call: TRBV7-2; clone_size: many; cdr3_aa: CASSLVEGSVETQYF; cdr3_nt: TGTGCCAGCAGCTTAGTGGAGGGATCGGTAGAGACCCAGTACTTC
j_call: TRBJ2-2; d_call: TRBD2; v_call: TRBV6-5; clone_size: many; cdr3_aa: CASSFRRGGAGELFF; cdr3_nt: TGTGCCAGCAGTTTTCGACGGGGAGGGGCCGGGGAGCTGTTTTTT
j_call: TRBJ1-2; d_call: TRBD1; v_call: TRBV3-1; clone_size: few; cdr3_aa: CASSQVTGGSGYTF; cdr3_nt: TGTGCCAGCAGCCAAGTAACAGGGGGCTCTGGCTACACCTTC
j_call: TRBJ1-1; d_call: TRBD1; v_call: TRBV20-1; clone_size: few; cdr3_aa: CSAQGVWTEAFF; cdr3_nt: TGCAGTGCTCAGGGGGTTTGGACTGAAGCTTTCTTT
j_call: TRBJ1-4; d_call: TRBD1; v_call: TRBV4-1; clone_size: many; cdr3_aa: CASSPFGTENEKLFF; cdr3_nt: TGCGCCAGCAGCCCCTTCGGGACAGAGAATGAAAAACTGTTTTTT
j_call: TRBJ2-1; d_call: NA; v_call: TRBV15; clone_size: few; cdr3_aa: CATSRDGVAHEQFF; cdr3_nt: TGTGCCACCAGCAGAGATGGAGTAGCTCATGAGCAGTTCTTC
j_call: TRBJ2-1; d_call: TRBD2; v_call: TRBV12-3/TRBV12-4; clone_size: NA; cdr3_aa: CASSSQLAGEWEQFF; cdr3_nt: TGTGCCAGCAGTTCGCAACTAGCGGGAGAATGGGAGCAGTTCTTC